This is a list of T cell receptor beta chains from one sample in a study of beta chain features in type 1 diabetes. The method was immunoSEQ multiplex PCR; TCRdb's version includes in-frame clones alone and lacks a portion of them. The sample carries 350,000 to 450,000 clones, 10% to 15% recorded once. The sequenced material came from naive CD4+ T cells from blood. These receptors were obtained from a woman under 30 with type 1 diabetes. Each CDR3 is given with its conserved first and last residue. Each record gives: V gene, CDR3 protein.

TRBV7-2 CASSRDRQQSYEQYF
TRBV10-3 CAIREGRGDYEQYF
TRBV6-5 CASSYAGIRIDTQYF
TRBV30 CAWSTGITEAFF
TRBV25-1 CASSVRDRGPSTYNEQFF
TRBV10-2 CASILGTSTDTQYF
TRBV5-1 CASSLPLDTDTQYF
TRBV19 CASSGLTTVAKNIQYF
TRBV7-2 CASSLDSDNEQFF
TRBV18 CASSLLLDRQSGTEAFF
TRBV6-4 CASSDGLAGRASQQFF
TRBV29-1 CSGRIRSGNTIYF
TRBV7-9 CASSLGGGAQETQYF
TRBV25-1 CASSGAQTIYF
TRBV20-1 CSAHRGETQYF
TRBV4-2 CASSQIGRLASASSYEQYF
TRBV4-1 CASSQGATDTSYEQYF
TRBV7-2 CASRGAGERETQYF
TRBV10-3 CAITDGTGNEQFF
TRBV28 CASSSTGPLPDTQYF
TRBV7-2 CASSKERGLITDTQYF
TRBV25-1 CASSFTGGSYNEQFF
TRBV28 CASSGETQYF
TRBV29-1 CSVEWRVGETQYF
TRBV30 CAWSVTGYDGYTF
TRBV27 CASSLLLNRNEQFF
TRBV10-3 CAITPGGQETQYF
TRBV29-1 CSASGGREYEQYF
TRBV9 CASSADLRSQPQHF
TRBV19 CATALGREYEQYF
TRBV7-2 CASSAAGTYEQYF
TRBV10-3 CAISESTSGSSDTQYF
TRBV18 CASSPGDRGAYEQYF
TRBV5-1 CASSLTSASYEQYF
TRBV6-5 CASSVQQGNTQYF
TRBV12-5 CASGLAPDLASDTEAFF
TRBV19 CASSSGWTDTQYF
TRBV27 CASSLGTSGVGELFF
TRBV6-4 CASSDSRGHMDSPLHF
TRBV7-9 CASSAFSGNTGELFF
TRBV11-2 CASRAGQETQYF
TRBV7-2 CASSLVGLAGVEQYF
TRBV4-1 CASSQGQLKGSYEQYF
TRBV28 CASSFPLSAGELFF
TRBV7-2 CASSPSGTVTDTQYF
TRBV5-1 CASSSRGADTQYF
TRBV4-1 CASSLVRGELFF
TRBV10-3 CAISEPAGGYEQYF
TRBV7-9 CASSLGLAPHYEQYF
TRBV9 CASSVSGSTGELFF
TRBV6-4 CASSESGDLRDEQFF
TRBV5-1 CASSLAPGLLSTGELFF
TRBV30 CAWSVLRGRGISQGQYF
TRBV5-1 CASSHKGIEETQYF
TRBV28 CASSLALNEQFF
TRBV28 CASNFRDEQYF